The clone carrying this TCR beta chain was counted only a few times. Its antigen is as yet unknown. Diagnostic assessment was based on clinical symptoms, serum thyroxine and TRAb, thyroid ultrasound and orbital computed tomography. The PBMCs were taken from around 9 ml of fresh peripheral blood. This entry is derived from a study of T cells in Graves' hyperthyroidism and ophthalmopathy. Turning to the study itself: At the time of initial diagnosis and before any treatment, peripheral blood was collected. Study-level points and caveats: Most clonotypes that expanded in the thyroid above 0.001 also showed up in blood.

This CDR3 is 13 amino acids long. The germline CDR1 and CDR2 sequences are MDHEN and SYDVKM. V was clipped by 2 bases and J by 7 bases, with 9 bases between them. Amplified TCR beta CDR3 regions came from RNA transcripts. Carried out on the TCR CDR3, a first-round RT-PCR used the HTBI primer set. MiXCR was run by TCRdb on the multiplex PCR reads, yielding one entry per CDR3 protein. The sample has around 270,000 distinct CDR3 sequences; roughly 18% are singletons. The V gene is TRBV28, the J gene TRBJ2-1; D gene unclear. Material: blood. The sequence came from a man aged 50-59 years with Graves' ophthalmopathy. This CDR3 reads CASSLISPNEQFF. The CDR3 bases are TGTGCCAGCAGTTTAATTTCACCGAATGAGCAGTTCTTC.